The next 27 T cell receptor beta chains were all read from a single sample in a study of blood T cells in healthy people across ages. For the second PCR, which ran for about 6 to 12 cycles, a sample-barcoded 5' primer and a J-beta primer mix were used. TCRdb re-called the 5' RACE reads through MiXCR, storing one row per CDR3 protein. The table includes 1.5 million to 2 million distinct CDR3 sequences, 34% detected once. Sequenced input: blood. The receptors were sampled from a woman under 40 in good health.

This clonotype appeared a few times. Just one base apart from a much larger clone, this may be a read error. The chain joins TRBV11-2 to TRBJ2-1, with no clear D. Matching the DNA end better, TRBJ2-7 makes the J call doubtful. There are 13 residues in the CDR3. Germline V gene data show CDR1 as SGHAT and CDR2 as FQNNGV. CDR3 sequence (DNA): TGTGCCAGCAGCTTAATAGGCATGCACGAGCAGTACTTC. Encoded protein: CASSLIGMHEQYF.

In this sample, this clonotype turned up a few times. CDR3 nucleotides: TGTGCCATCAGTGAGGGAGCGGGAGGAATCAATGAGCAGTTCTTC. Translating gives CAISEGAGGINEQFF. The genes are TRBV10-3 and TRBJ2-1, with 9 nucleotides matching TRBD2. This CDR3 has 15 residues. V shed 2 bases, J shed 6 bases, and the junction held 5 bases outside the gene matches. Looked up from germline, CDR1 is ENHRY and CDR2 is SYGVKD.

Turning to this clonotype: This likely traces to a read error, being one base from a far larger clone. The chain joins TRBV28 to TRBJ2-3; D is unclear. Germline V gene sequence: CDR1 MDHEN, CDR2 SYDVKM. The CDR3 is 11 amino acids. The CDR3 sequence: CASSVTDMQYF. The CDR3, as DNA: TGTGCCAGCAGCGTCACAGATATGCAGTATTTT.

The chain is built from TRBV9 and TRBJ2-1; D not resolved. The germline gives CDR1 SGDLS, CDR2 YYNGEE. V lost 4 bases and J lost 3, with 17 bases in between. The CDR3 consists of 16 residues. CDR3 coding DNA: TGTGCCAGCAGCACTCGGGCAGACACCCTCTACAATGAGCAGTTCTTC. Its translation is CASSTRADTLYNEQFF.

This clonotype has more than one count but fewer than ten. The chain links TRBV3-1 to TRBJ2-1; 11 bases agree with TRBD2. The ends lost 2 bases at V and 7 bases at J; junction bases unmatched: 7. The CDR3 sequence is 16 residues long. Germline CDR1 and CDR2: LGHDT and YNNKEL (reference sequence). Written as DNA, the CDR3 is TGTGCCAGCAGCCAAACTAGCGGGAGTCTTGTAAATGAGCAGTTCTTC. It codes for CASSQTSGSLVNEQFF.

The rearrangement joins TRBV30 to TRBJ2-3, with D perhaps TRBD2 (5 bases). The V and J ends lost 8 bases and 3 bases respectively, with 18 bases between them. Germline values: CDR1 GTSNPN, CDR2 SVGIG (reference sequence). The CDR3 length is 14 residues. CDR3 coding DNA: TGTGCCGGCAGCGGTCTGATCGGTACAGATACGCAGTATTTT. This codes for CAGSGLIGTDTQYF.

This clonotype has more than one count but fewer than ten. The chain's CDR3 is CSARGLKDYGYTF. The CDR3 coding sequence is TGCAGTGCCCGGGGTCTCAAGGACTATGGCTACACCTTC. This chain connects TRBV20-1 to TRBJ1-2; no definite D call. The CDR3 length is 13 residues. Germline V lookup: CDR1 DFQATT, CDR2 SNEGSKA (reference sequence). Trimming took off 6 bases at V and 3 bases at J, with 14 bases between the two ends.

Remarks on this clonotype: Sequence at one end of the junction differs from germline and may be a read error. The V gene is TRBV12-3 or TRBV12-4, the J gene TRBJ2-3; 8 positions match TRBD2. The CDR3 is made up of 16 amino acids. The CDR3 DNA sequence: TGTGTCAGCAGGGCGACTAGCGTTCGCCGCACAGATACGCAGTATTTT. This encodes CVSRATSVRRTDTQYF.

This clonotype was detected ten times or more. V gene TRBV4-2 combines with J gene TRBJ2-7; D gene uncertain. Looked up from germline, CDR1 is LGHNA and CDR2 is YNFKEQ. V was cut by 0 bases and J by 2 bases, with 8 bases left in between. CDR3 size: 14 residues. In DNA, the CDR3 is TGTGCCAGCAGCCAAGATAAAGGGCCCTACGAGCAGTACTTC. Protein: CASSQDKGPYEQYF.

This clonotype has a handful of counts. This chain uses TRBV7-9 with TRBJ1-2, with D tentatively TRBD1 (5 bases). The CDR3 has 13 residues. Germline V gene data show CDR1 as SEHNR and CDR2 as FQNEAQ (reference sequence). Trimming pared 5 bases from V and 8 bases from J, leaving 15 bases between. CDR3 amino acids: CASSPTGPAGYTF. DNA for the CDR3: TGTGCCAGCAGCCCTACAGGTCCCGCAGGCTACACCTTC.

This clonotype was detected only a few times. This chain connects TRBV27 to TRBJ2-7; D unresolved. Germline V gene sequence: CDR1 MNHEY, CDR2 SMNVEV (reference sequence). The CDR3 consists of 13 residues. Deletions cut 3 bases from V and 4 bases from J, with 10 bases between. CDR3: CASSFGEDYEQYF. The DNA of the CDR3 is TGTGCCAGCAGTTTCGGTGAAGATTACGAGCAGTACTTC.

This clonotype came up many times. The rearrangement joins TRBV29-1 to TRBJ2-7, with 10 nucleotides matching TRBD2. Per the germline V gene, CDR1 is SQVTM and CDR2 is ANQGSEA. This CDR3 is built from 14 residues. V shed 6 bases, J shed 0 bases, and the junction held 5 bases outside the gene matches. In DNA, the CDR3 is TGCAGCGTGACTAGCGGGCGAAGCTCCTACGAGCAGTACTTC. Encoded protein: CSVTSGRSSYEQYF.

This clonotype was picked up a small number of times. The genes are TRBV11-2 and TRBJ2-3; D could derive from TRBD1 or TRBD2 (5 bases each). With 5 bases removed from V and 7 bases from J, the gap between germline ends came to 22 bases. The CDR3 loop spans 16 amino acids. Germline CDR1 SGHAT, CDR2 FQNNGV. CDR3 residues: CASSPGTKPFGNTQYF. The CDR3 DNA follows: TGTGCCAGCAGCCCAGGGACCAAGCCTTTCGGGAATACGCAGTATTTT.

This clonotype was seen only a few times. The rearrangement joins TRBV12-3 or TRBV12-4 to TRBJ1-2, with 7 nucleotides matching TRBD1. Trimming removed 7 bases from V and 3 bases from J; junction bases left unmatched: 8. The CDR3 runs 14 residues. In DNA, the CDR3 is TGTGCCAGCACCATGAGACAGGGCGACTATGGCTACACCTTC. Translation gives CASTMRQGDYGYTF.

This rearrangement joins TRBV28 to TRBJ1-4; D possibly corresponds to TRBD1 (6 bases). In germline, CDR1 is MDHEN, CDR2 SYDVKM. V shed 5 bases and J shed 7 bases, with 17 bases lying between them. The CDR3 contains 15 residues. Here the CDR3 DNA reads TGTGCCAGCAGTCAAAATACAGGGACTTCTGAAAAACTGTTTTTT. Translation gives CASSQNTGTSEKLFF.

The chain has TRBV27 and TRBJ2-3, with 11 bases that match TRBD2. Trimming took 5 bases from V and 5 from J; bases not matched to a gene: 6. The CDR3 has 15 residues. Per the germline V gene, CDR1 is MNHEY and CDR2 is SMNVEV (reference sequence). The CDR3: CASSPLAGAVDTQYF. The CDR3, as DNA: TGTGCCAGCAGTCCACTAGCGGGAGCAGTAGATACGCAGTATTTT.

Details on this clonotype: The junction differs from germline at one of its ends, possibly a read error. The rearrangement uses TRBV12-3 or TRBV12-4 and TRBJ1-1; D remains unclear. The CDR3 totals 13 residues. CDR3 DNA sequence: TGTACCAGCAGTTTACGGCCGAACACTGAAGCTTACTTT. Protein sequence: CTSSLRPNTEAYF.

The V and J genes are TRBV6-1 and TRBJ2-6; D is ambiguous. This CDR3 has 13 amino acids. Germline CDR1 is MNHNS and CDR2 is SASEGT. Trimming stripped 7 bases from V and 1 base from J, with 5 bases between. As DNA, the CDR3 is TGTGCCAGCATGACATCTGGGGCCAACGTCCTGACTTTC. Translated, it gives CASMTSGANVLTF.

On this clonotype itself: This clone may be a read error of a much larger clone one base away. The chain combines TRBV14 with TRBJ2-1; D is unclear. CDR3 length: 13 amino acids. Trimming took 8 bases from V and 3 from J, leaving 11 bases between them. Germline values: CDR1 SGHDN, CDR2 FVKESK. In DNA, the CDR3 is TGTGCCAGCGGCCCGCCAAACTACAATGAGCAGTTCTTC. Translation: CASGPPNYNEQFF.

This clonotype came up a few times. The gene calls are TRBV28 and TRBJ2-5; 8 bases are shared with TRBD1. This CDR3 is 15 amino acids long. Germline V gene lookup returns CDR1 MDHEN and CDR2 SYDVKM. J gave up 5 bases and V 4 bases, and 9 bases lay outside the gene matches. CDR3 coding DNA: TGTGCCAGCAGTTCGACAGGGGAGCTTCTTGAGACCCAGTACTTC. Its protein product is CASSSTGELLETQYF.

The chain carries TRBV9 and TRBJ2-7; 8 bases map to TRBD2. The J call is in doubt because the DNA end fits TRBJ2-5 better. Per germline, CDR1 SGDLS and CDR2 YYNGEE. The CDR3 has 17 amino acids. CDR3 coding DNA: TGTGCCAGCAGCGTAGGGTGGGCTAGACTAGCGCCAGAGACCCAGTACTTC. Translating it yields CASSVGWARLAPETQYF.

This clonotype was seen a handful of times. The chain uses TRBV18 and TRBJ2-1, with 8 bases matching TRBD2. The CDR3 is made up of 13 amino acids. J was trimmed by 8 bases and V by 2 bases; bases with no gene match: 2. Germline V gene lookup returns CDR1 KGHSH and CDR2 LQKENI. CDR3 DNA: TGTGCCAGCTCACCAGGGACTAGAGATGAGCAGTTCTTC. Its translation: CASSPGTRDEQFF.

This clonotype was detected ten times or more. This sequence joins TRBV4-2 and TRBJ2-7, with 12 bases fitting TRBD2. In germline, CDR1 is LGHNA, CDR2 YNFKEQ. The CDR3 has 15 amino acids. The trim removed 3 bases at V and 5 bases at J, leaving 5 bases unmatched. The CDR3 loop is CASSQASGGADEQYF. The CDR3 DNA reads as TGTGCCAGCAGCCAGGCTAGCGGGGGGGCCGACGAGCAGTACTTC.

J is TRBJ2-1 and V is TRBV10-3; TRBD2 agrees at 9 bases. The length of the CDR3 is 15 residues. CDR1 is ENHRY and CDR2 is SYGVKD in the germline V gene. With 7 bases clipped from V and 5 bases from J, the junction kept 9 bases outside the gene matches. In nucleotides, the CDR3 is TGTGCCATCACGAGGGAGATAGCGGGAGACAATGAGCAGTTCTTC. It encodes CAITREIAGDNEQFF.

This clonotype was seen only a few times. The V call is TRBV20-1, the J call TRBJ2-7; unclear D gene. Germline CDR1 reads DFQATT; CDR2 reads SNEGSKA (reference sequence). V was cut by 0 bases and J by 3 bases, with 15 bases left in between. The CDR3 loop spans 15 amino acids. The CDR3 protein is CSARDGRQRGYEQYF. The CDR3 region has the DNA TGCAGTGCTAGAGATGGTCGGCAGCGAGGCTACGAGCAGTACTTC.

This sequence joins TRBV28 and TRBJ2-7; 8 bases agree with TRBD2. J lost 2 bases, V lost 5 bases, and 14 bases had no gene match. The germline gives CDR1 MDHEN, CDR2 SYDVKM. The CDR3 spans 17 residues. In DNA, the CDR3 is TGTGCCAGCAGTCCCCGTAGATTAGCGGGGTCCGCCTACGAGCAGTACTTC. It translates to CASSPRRLAGSAYEQYF.

In the case of this clonotype: The junction departs from germline at one end; a sequencing error may be responsible. The CDR3 sequence is CGAKEEWGVSYNEQFF. DNA for the CDR3: TGCGGTGCTAAAGAAGAATGGGGGGTTTCCTACAATGAGCAGTTCTTC. V is TRBV20-1 and J is TRBJ2-1, with TRBD2 as a possible D gene (6 bases). The germline CDR1 and CDR2 sequences are DFQATT and SNEGSKA (reference sequence). This CDR3 contains 16 residues.